This T cell receptor (beta chain) was captured by sequencing in a study of T-cell memory formation after mild COVID-19. Study-level points and caveats: Cross-reactive memory seemingly joined, as some responding clones were found in pre-infection memory. CD8+ contracting clones occupied EMRA, while CD4+ ones occupied mainly CM and EM. Contracting clones, day 15 to 85, had balanced CD4/CD8, and later expanders favored CD4+.

Trimming removed 3 bases from V and 10 bases from J, with 16 bases in between. There are 13 residues in the CDR3. Germline CDR1 is GTSNPN and CDR2 is SVGIG (reference sequence). 5'RACE primed from the constant segment yielded TCR alpha and TCR beta cDNA libraries bearing sample barcodes and UMIs. TCRdb reprocessed the 5' RACE reads with MiXCR, giving one entry per CDR3 protein. The table lists roughly 450,000 distinct CDR3 sequences, 15% to 20% of them singletons. Note on this clonotype: The antigen remains unidentified.

The sequencing input was PBMCs or a T cell subset sorted from them (not recorded which). V gene TRBV30 combines with J gene TRBJ2-1, with D possibly being TRBD1 or TRBD2 (5 bases each). This clonotype originated in an adult woman who had mild COVID-19 (a few samples of this study predate the infection). Cell type and time point are not known. DNA for the CDR3: TGTGCCTGGAGCACTGGACGGGGCGGGGAGCAGTTCTTC. Translation: CAWSTGRGGEQFF.